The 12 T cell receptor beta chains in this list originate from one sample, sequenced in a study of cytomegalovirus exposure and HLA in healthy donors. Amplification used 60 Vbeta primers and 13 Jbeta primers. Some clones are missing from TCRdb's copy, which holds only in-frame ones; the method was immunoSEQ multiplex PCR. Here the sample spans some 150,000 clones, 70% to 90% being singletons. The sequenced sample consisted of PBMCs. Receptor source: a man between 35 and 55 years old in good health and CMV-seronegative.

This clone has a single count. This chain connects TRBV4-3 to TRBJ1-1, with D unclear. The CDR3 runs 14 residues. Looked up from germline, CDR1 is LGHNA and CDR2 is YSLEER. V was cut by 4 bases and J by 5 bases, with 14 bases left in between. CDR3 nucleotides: TGCGCCAGCAGCCTCTCTCGGGGAGGAACTGAAGCTTTCTTT. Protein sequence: CASSLSRGGTEAFF.

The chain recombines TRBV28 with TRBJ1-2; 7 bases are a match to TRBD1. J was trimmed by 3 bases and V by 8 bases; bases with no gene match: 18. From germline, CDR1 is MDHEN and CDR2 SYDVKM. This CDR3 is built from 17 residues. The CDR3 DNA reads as TGTGCCAGCCGATTATCCCGTCACAGGGGCGGCGACTATGGCTACACCTTC. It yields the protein CASRLSRHRGGDYGYTF.

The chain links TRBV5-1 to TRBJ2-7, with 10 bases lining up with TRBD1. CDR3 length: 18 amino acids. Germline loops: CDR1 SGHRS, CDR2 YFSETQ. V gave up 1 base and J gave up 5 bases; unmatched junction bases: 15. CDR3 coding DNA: TGCGCCAGCAGCTTGAGGGTCCGAGGACAGGGGGTTTCCAACGAGCAGTACTTC. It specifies CASSLRVRGQGVSNEQYF.

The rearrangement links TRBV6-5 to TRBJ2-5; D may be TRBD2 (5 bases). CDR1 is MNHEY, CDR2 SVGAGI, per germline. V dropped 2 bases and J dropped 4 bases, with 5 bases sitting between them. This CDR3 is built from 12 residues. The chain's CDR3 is CASSYRGETQYF. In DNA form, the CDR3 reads TGTGCCAGCAGTTACCGGGGAGAGACCCAGTACTTC.

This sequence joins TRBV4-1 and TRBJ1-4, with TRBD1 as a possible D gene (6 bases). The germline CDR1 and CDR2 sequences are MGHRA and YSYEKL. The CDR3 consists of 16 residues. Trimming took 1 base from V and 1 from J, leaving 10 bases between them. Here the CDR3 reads CASSQGRTVTNEKLFF. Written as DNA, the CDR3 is TGCGCCAGCAGCCAAGGCCGGACAGTAACTAATGAAAAACTGTTTTTT.

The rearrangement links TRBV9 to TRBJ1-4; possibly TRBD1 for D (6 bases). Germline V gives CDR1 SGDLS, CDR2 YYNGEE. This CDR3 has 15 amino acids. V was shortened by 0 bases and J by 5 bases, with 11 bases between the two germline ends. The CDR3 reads CASSVESRGNEKLFF. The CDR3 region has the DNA TGTGCCAGCAGCGTAGAGAGCAGGGGAAATGAAAAACTGTTTTTT. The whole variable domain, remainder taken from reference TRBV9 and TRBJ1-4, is DSGVTQTPKHLITATGQRVTLRCSPRSGDLSVYWYQQSLDQGLQFLIQYYNGEERAKGNILERFSAQQFPDLHSELNLSSLELGDSALYFCASSVESRGNEKLFFGSGTQLSVL.

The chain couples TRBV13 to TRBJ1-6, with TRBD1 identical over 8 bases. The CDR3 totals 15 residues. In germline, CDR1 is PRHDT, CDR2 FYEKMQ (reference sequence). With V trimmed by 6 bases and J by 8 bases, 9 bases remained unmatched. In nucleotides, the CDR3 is TGTGCCAGCAGTGCCCTCGGACAGGGATATTCACCCCTCCACTTT. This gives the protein CASSALGQGYSPLHF. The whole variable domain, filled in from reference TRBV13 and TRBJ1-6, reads AAGVIQSPRHLIKEKRETATLKCYPIPRHDTVYWYQQGPGQDPQFLISFYEKMQSDKGSIPDRFSAQQFSDYHSELNMSSLELGDSALYFCASSALGQGYSPLHFGNGTRLTVT.

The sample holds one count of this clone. Here the CDR3 reads CASSEATSGLYEQYF. In nucleotides, the CDR3 is TGTGCCAGCAGTGAAGCGACTAGCGGGCTCTACGAGCAGTACTTC. J is TRBJ2-5 and V is TRBV25-1; TRBD2 aligns across 10 bases. Matching the DNA end better, TRBJ2-7 makes the J call doubtful. Germline V gene lookup returns CDR1 MGHDK and CDR2 SYGVNS. This CDR3 is built from 15 residues.

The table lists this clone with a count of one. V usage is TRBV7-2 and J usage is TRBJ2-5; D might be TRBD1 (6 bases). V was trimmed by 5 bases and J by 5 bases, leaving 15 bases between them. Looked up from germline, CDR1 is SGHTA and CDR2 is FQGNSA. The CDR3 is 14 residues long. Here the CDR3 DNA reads TGTGCCAGCAGCCCGGGACAATCCGCGGAGACCCAGTACTTC. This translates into CASSPGQSAETQYF.

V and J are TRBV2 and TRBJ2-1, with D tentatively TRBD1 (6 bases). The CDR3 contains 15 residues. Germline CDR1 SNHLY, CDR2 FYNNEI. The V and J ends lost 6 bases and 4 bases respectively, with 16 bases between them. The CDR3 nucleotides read TGTGCCAGCAGCACCGAAGGGGGTCCTTACAATGAGCAGTTCTTC. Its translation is CASSTEGGPYNEQFF.

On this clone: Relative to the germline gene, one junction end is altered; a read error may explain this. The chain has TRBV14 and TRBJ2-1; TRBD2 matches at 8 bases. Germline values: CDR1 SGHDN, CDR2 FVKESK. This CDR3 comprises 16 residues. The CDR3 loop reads CASTQSGLAPYNEQFF. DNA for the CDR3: TGTGCCAGCACCCAAAGTGGACTAGCTCCCTACAATGAGCAGTTCTTC.

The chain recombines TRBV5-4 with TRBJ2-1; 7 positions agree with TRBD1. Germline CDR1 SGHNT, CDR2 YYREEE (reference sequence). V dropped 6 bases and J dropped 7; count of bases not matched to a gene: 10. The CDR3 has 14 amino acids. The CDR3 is CASNRQGAGNEQFF. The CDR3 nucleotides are TGTGCCAGCAACCGACAGGGAGCCGGGAATGAGCAGTTCTTC.